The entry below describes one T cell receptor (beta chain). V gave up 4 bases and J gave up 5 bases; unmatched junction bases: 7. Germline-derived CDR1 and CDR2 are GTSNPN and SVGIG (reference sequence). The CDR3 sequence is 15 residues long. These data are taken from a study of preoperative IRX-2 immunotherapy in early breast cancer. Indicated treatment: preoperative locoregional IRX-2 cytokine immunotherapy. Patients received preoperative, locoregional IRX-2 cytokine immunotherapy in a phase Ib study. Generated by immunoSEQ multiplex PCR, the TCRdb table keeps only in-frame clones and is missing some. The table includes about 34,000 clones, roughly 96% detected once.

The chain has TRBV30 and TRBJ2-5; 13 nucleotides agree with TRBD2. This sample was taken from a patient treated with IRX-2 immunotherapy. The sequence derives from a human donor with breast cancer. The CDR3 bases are TGTGCCTGGAAACGGACTAGCGGGAGAGGGGAGACCCAGTACTTC. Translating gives CAWKRTSGRGETQYF.